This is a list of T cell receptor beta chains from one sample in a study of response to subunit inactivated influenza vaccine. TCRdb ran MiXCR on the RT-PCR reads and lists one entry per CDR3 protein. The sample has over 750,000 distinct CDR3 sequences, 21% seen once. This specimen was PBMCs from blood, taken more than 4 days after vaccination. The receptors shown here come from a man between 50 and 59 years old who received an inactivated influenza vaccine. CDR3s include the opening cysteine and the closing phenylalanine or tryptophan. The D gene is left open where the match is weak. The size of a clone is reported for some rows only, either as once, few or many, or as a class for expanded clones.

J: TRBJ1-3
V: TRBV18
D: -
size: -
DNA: TGTGCCAGCTCATCCACAGGGTCGAGTGGAAACACCATATATTTT
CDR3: CASSSTGSSGNTIYF

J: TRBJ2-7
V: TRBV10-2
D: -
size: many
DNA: TGCGCCAGCAGTGGGCTTTTAGCAGGCGAGCAGTACTTC
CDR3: CASSGLLAGEQYF

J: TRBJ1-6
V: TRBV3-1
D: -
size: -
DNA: TGTGCCAGCAGCCCTGGGTCTGGGTCTGATAATTCACCCCTCCACTTT
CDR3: CASSPGSGSDNSPLHF

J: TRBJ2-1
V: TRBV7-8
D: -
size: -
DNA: TGTGCCAGCAGCTTATTGGCGGGCCTCCACATTATGAGCTCCTACAATGAGCAGTTCTTC
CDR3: CASSLLAGLHIMSSYNEQFF

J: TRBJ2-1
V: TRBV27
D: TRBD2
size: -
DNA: TGTGCCAGCAGTTTCCTAGCGGGAGAGGGAGGATACAATGAGCAGTTCTTC
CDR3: CASSFLAGEGGYNEQFF

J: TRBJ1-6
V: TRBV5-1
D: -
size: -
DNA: TGCGCCAGCAGCTTGTCGGGGGTTTCACCCCTCCACTTT
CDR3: CASSLSGVSPLHF

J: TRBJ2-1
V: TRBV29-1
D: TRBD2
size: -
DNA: TGCAGCGTTGGGACTAGCGGGGTCTACAATGAGCAGTTCTTC
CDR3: CSVGTSGVYNEQFF

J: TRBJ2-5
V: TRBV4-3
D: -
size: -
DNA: TGCGCCAGCAGCCAAGGTGGAGGAGGTTGGGAGACCCAGTACTTC
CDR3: CASSQGGGGWETQYF

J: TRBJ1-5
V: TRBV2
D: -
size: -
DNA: TGTGCCAGCAATCGGGAGTTGAGCAATCAGCCCCAGCATTTT
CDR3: CASNRELSNQPQHF

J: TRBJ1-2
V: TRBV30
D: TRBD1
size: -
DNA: TGTGCCTGGCAGGGGACAGCTAACTATGGCTACACCTTC
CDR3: CAWQGTANYGYTF

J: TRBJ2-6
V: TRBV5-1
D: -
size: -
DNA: TGCGCCAGCAGCTTGGTGGGCAGTGCCCTCTCTGGGGCCAACGTCCTGACTTTC
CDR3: CASSLVGSALSGANVLTF

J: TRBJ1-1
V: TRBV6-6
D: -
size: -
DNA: TGTGCCAGCAGTTACGGTACGGGGGGTGAAGCTTTCTTT
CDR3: CASSYGTGGEAFF

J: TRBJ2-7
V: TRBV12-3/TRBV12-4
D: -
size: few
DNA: TGTGCCAGCAGTTTGTCAGGGGCTGGCTACGAGCAGTACTTC
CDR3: CASSLSGAGYEQYF

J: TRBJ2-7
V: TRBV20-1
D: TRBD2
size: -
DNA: TGCAGTGCTAGAGATTCGGGGGGGTACTACGAGCAGTACTTC
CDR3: CSARDSGGYYEQYF

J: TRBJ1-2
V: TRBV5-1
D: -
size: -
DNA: TGCGCCAGCAGCGTTGATCCTAACTATGGCTACACCTTC
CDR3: CASSVDPNYGYTF

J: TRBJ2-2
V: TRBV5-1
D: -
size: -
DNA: TGCGCCAGCAGCTTGCGTTTGGTGAACACCGGGGAGCTGTTTTTT
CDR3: CASSLRLVNTGELFF

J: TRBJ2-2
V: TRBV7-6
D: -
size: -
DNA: TGTGCCAGCAGCCCCGGGACGGTCACCGGGGAGCTGTTTTTT
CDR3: CASSPGTVTGELFF

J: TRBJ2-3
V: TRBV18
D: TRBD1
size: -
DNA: TGTGCCAGCTCACCCAGACAGGGGGCTCACACAGATACGCAGTATTTT
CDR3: CASSPRQGAHTDTQYF

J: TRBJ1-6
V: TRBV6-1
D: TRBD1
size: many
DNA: TGTGCCAGCAGACGGACAGGGGAGAATTCACCCCTCCACTTT
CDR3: CASRRTGENSPLHF

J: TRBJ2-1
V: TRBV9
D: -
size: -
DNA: TGTGCCAGCAGCGTAGAGGTTTTATCCTACAATGAGCAGTTCTTC
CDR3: CASSVEVLSYNEQFF

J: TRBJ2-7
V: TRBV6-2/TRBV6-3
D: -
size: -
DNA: TGTGCCAGCAGTTACTCGTTCCTCATAAAATACGAGCAGTACTTC
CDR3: CASSYSFLIKYEQYF

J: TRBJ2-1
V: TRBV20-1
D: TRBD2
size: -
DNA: TGCAGTGCTAGAGTCCCAGCGGGGTGTCAGCAGTTCTTC
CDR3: CSARVPAGCQQFF

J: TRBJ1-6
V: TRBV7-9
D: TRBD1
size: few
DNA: TGTGCCAGCAGCGCCTCGGGACAGGGTAATTCACCCCTCCACTTT
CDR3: CASSASGQGNSPLHF

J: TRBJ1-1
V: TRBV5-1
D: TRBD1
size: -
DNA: TGCGCCAGCAGTTCAGGGGACAGTAACACTGAAGCTTTCTTT
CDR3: CASSSGDSNTEAFF

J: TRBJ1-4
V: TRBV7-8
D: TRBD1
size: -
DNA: TGTGCCAGCAGCTTAGCGTCGGAGCAGGACAGGCTGTTTTTT
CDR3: CASSLASEQDRLFF

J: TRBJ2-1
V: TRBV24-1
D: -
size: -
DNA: TGTGCCACCAGTGATTTTGCAGGGCCCGAGCAGTTCTTC
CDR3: CATSDFAGPEQFF

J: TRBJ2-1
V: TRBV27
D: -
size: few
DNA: TGTGCCAGCAGTCCATGGACTGCAACAGAGCAGTTCTTC
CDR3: CASSPWTATEQFF

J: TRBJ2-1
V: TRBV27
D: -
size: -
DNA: TGTGCCAGCAGTTCCCTTCCCCCCATCTGGGAGATTGAGCAGTTCTTC
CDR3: CASSSLPPIWEIEQFF

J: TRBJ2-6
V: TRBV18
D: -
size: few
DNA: TGTGCCAGCTCACCACAGTACTCTGGGGCCAACGTCCTGACTTTC
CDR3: CASSPQYSGANVLTF

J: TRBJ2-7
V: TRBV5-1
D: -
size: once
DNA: TGCGCCAGCAGCCCGGCCCCCGACAGACCCTACGAGCAGTACTTC
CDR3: CASSPAPDRPYEQYF

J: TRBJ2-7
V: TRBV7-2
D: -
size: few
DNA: TGTGCCAGCAGCTTATTCAGAGCCTACGAGCAGTACTTC
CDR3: CASSLFRAYEQYF

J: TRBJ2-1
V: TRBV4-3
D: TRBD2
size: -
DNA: TGCGCCAGCAGCCACGGACTAGCGGGCGGTGAGCAGTTCTTC
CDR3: CASSHGLAGGEQFF

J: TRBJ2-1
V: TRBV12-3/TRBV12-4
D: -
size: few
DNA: TGTGCCAGCAGGCCCCCCGGGCAGGGAAGTGGCGGTGAGCAGTTCTTC
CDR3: CASRPPGQGSGGEQFF

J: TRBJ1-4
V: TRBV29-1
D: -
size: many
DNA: TGCAGCGTCGGGAGTAGGCGTGATGAAAAACTGTTTTTT
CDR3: CSVGSRRDEKLFF

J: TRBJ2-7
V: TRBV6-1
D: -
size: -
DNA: TGTGCCAGCACGGGGAATACCTACGAGCAGTACTTC
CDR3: CASTGNTYEQYF

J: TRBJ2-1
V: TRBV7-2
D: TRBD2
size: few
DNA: TGTGCCAGCAGCTCTCTCTCTACTAGCGGATCTCACAATGAGCAGTTCTTC
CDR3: CASSSLSTSGSHNEQFF

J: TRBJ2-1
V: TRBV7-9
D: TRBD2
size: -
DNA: TGTGCCAGCAGCCCGGGGACTAGCGGGGGGAGGCAGTTCTTC
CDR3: CASSPGTSGGRQFF

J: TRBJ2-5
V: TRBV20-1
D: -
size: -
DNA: TGCAGTGCTAGAGATTTAGGCTGGGAAGAGACCCAGTACTTC
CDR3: CSARDLGWEETQYF

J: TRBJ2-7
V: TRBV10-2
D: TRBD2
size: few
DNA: TGCGCCAGCGGAGATGACGGGGGGGCCTACGAGCAGTACTTC
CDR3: CASGDDGGAYEQYF

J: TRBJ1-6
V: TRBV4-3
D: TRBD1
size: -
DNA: TGCGCCAGCAGCCAGGGACAGGGTGGAAATTCACCCCTCCACTTT
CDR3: CASSQGQGGNSPLHF

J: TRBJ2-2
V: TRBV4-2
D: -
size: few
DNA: TGTGCCAGCAGCCAAGGTTTCTCGGGGAACACCGGGGAGCTGTTTTTT
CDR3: CASSQGFSGNTGELFF

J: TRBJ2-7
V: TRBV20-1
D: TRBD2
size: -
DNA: TGCAGTGCTAGAGACGGGACTAGCGGGTATAGTAGCTACGAGCAGTACTTC
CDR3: CSARDGTSGYSSYEQYF

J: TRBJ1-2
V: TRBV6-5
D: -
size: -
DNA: TGTGCCAGCAGTTACACAAGGACATCTAACTATGGCTACACCTTC
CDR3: CASSYTRTSNYGYTF

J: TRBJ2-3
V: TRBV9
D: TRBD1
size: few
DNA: TGTGCCAGCACCACGTCGGGACAGGGGTCCACAGATACGCAGTATTTT
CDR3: CASTTSGQGSTDTQYF

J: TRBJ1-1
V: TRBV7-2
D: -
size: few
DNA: TGTGCCAGCAGCTTTAGGAAGACAGTAATCAACACTGAAGCTTTCTTT
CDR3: CASSFRKTVINTEAFF

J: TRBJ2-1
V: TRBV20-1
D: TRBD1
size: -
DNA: TGCAGTGCTAGAGATGCAGGACAGGTATCTTACAATGAGCAGTTCTTC
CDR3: CSARDAGQVSYNEQFF

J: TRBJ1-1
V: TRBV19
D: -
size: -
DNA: TGTGCCAGTAGTATAGATTCGCACTCGGGCACTGAAGCTTTCTTT
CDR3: CASSIDSHSGTEAFF

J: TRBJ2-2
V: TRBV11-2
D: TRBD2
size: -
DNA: TGTGCCAGCAGCTTAGATGTGTGGCTAGCGGGGACCACCGGGGAGCTGTTTTTT
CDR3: CASSLDVWLAGTTGELFF

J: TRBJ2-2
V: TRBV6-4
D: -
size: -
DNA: TGTGCCAGCAGTGACTCGAGGAACACCGGGGAGCTGTTTTTT
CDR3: CASSDSRNTGELFF

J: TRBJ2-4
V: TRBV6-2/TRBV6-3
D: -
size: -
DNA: TGTGCCAGCAGTTACTCCGGACTAAACATTCAGTACTTC
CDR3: CASSYSGLNIQYF

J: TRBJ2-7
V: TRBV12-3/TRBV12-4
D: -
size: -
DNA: TGTGCCAGCAGTTTTCGGGTGTCCGACGAGCAGTACTTC
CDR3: CASSFRVSDEQYF

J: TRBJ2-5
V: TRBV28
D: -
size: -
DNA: TGTGCCAGCGCACGGCAAGAGACCCAGTACTTC
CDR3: CASARQETQYF